The rows below give T cell receptor beta chains drawn from one sample of a study of beta chain features in type 1 diabetes. Libraries were prepared by immunoSEQ multiplex PCR; TCRdb keeps only in-frame clonotypes and omits some of them. The sample yields roughly 130,000 clones, just over 9% seen once. Sequences were obtained from central memory CD4+ T cells from blood. The receptor set was obtained from a man between 18 and 35 years old in good health. CDR3s include the opening cysteine and the closing phenylalanine or tryptophan. The D gene is left open where the match is weak. Size is stated for part of the rows, as once, few or many counts, or as a class when the clone is expanded.

d_call | j_call | cdr3_length | v_call | clone_size | cdr3_aa | cdr3_nt
TRBD1 | TRBJ2-2 | 15 | TRBV6-1 | . | CASSEEGGGTGELFF | TGTGCCAGCAGTGAAGAAGGGGGCGGCACCGGGGAGCTGTTTTTT
. | TRBJ2-3 | 15 | TRBV9 | few | CASSVFGGGTDTQYF | TGTGCCAGCAGCGTATTCGGCGGGGGCACAGATACGCAGTATTTT
TRBD2 | TRBJ2-7 | 16 | TRBV7-8 | . | CASSFLSGASSYEQYF | TGTGCCAGCAGCTTCCTTAGCGGGGCGAGCTCCTACGAGCAGTACTTC
TRBD1 | TRBJ2-7 | 16 | TRBV28 | few | CASSSPGQGFSYEQYF | TGTGCCAGCAGTTCCCCTGGACAGGGATTCTCCTACGAGCAGTACTTC
. | TRBJ2-3 | 16 | TRBV30 | few | CAWSLPGTRAGDTQYF | TGTGCCTGGAGTTTACCCGGGACAAGGGCGGGAGATACGCAGTATTTT
TRBD1 | TRBJ2-5 | 14 | TRBV7-9 | . | CASSIGTGELTQYF | TGTGCCAGCAGCATCGGGACAGGGGAGTTGACCCAGTACTTC
. | TRBJ1-6 | 16 | TRBV5-1 | . | CASSFGRSEGNSPLHF | TGCGCCAGCAGCTTTGGGCGGAGTGAGGGTAATTCACCCCTCCACTTT
TRBD1 | TRBJ2-1 | 13 | TRBV6-6 | . | CASSRQGLLEQFF | TGTGCCAGCAGCCGACAGGGTCTCCTCGAGCAGTTCTTC
TRBD1 | TRBJ2-7 | 14 | TRBV6-5 | few | CASRWTGYPYEQYF | TGTGCCAGCAGGTGGACAGGGTACCCCTACGAGCAGTACTTC
TRBD2 | TRBJ2-5 | 13 | TRBV5-4 | few | CASSSSGGETQYF | TGTGCCAGCAGCTCAAGCGGGGGGGAGACCCAGTACTTC
. | TRBJ1-5 | 15 | TRBV2 | . | CASSEQGRSNQPQHF | TGTGCCAGCAGTGAACAGGGGAGAAGCAATCAGCCCCAGCATTTT
. | TRBJ2-7 | 15 | TRBV6-5 | few | CASSQFEGGTYEQYF | TGTGCCAGCAGTCAGTTCGAAGGGGGAACCTACGAGCAGTACTTC
TRBD2 | TRBJ2-7 | 19 | TRBV7-2 | . | CASSLASLGSGGSSYEQYF | TGTGCCAGCAGCTTAGCCTCCCTGGGTAGCGGGGGTAGCTCCTACGAGCAGTACTTC
. | TRBJ2-5 | 13 | TRBV30 | few | CAWSGGPQETQYF | TGTGCCTGGAGTGGGGGCCCCCAAGAGACCCAGTACTTC
. | TRBJ2-3 | 12 | TRBV28 | many | CASSPYTDTQYF | TGTGCCAGCAGTCCGTACACAGATACGCAGTATTTT
TRBD2 | TRBJ2-3 | 16 | TRBV4-3 | . | CASSQASGGAADTQYF | TGCGCCAGCAGCCAAGCTAGCGGGGGGGCGGCCGATACGCAGTATTTT
. | TRBJ1-2 | 13 | TRBV10-2 | . | CASRGSVAYGYTF | TGCGCCAGCCGGGGATCAGTAGCCTATGGCTACACCTTC
TRBD1 | TRBJ2-1 | 13 | TRBV6-5 | . | CASSTTGTGEQFF | TGTGCCAGCAGTACGACAGGGACCGGTGAGCAGTTCTTC
TRBD2 | TRBJ2-7 | 13 | TRBV19 | many | CASATSGEGEQYF | TGTGCCAGCGCGACTAGCGGGGAGGGCGAGCAGTACTTC
TRBD1 | TRBJ1-1 | 15 | TRBV23-1 | few | CASSQPFNRTGGVAF | TGCGCCAGCAGTCAACCCTTTAATCGGACAGGGGGCGTAGCCTTT
TRBD2 | TRBJ2-7 | 16 | TRBV4-2 | . | CASSPSGTSVTYEQYF | TGTGCCAGCAGCCCATCCGGGACTAGCGTTACCTACGAGCAGTACTTC
. | TRBJ2-4 | 18 | TRBV9 | many | CASSPGIEGGKPKNIQYF | TGTGCCAGCAGCCCCGGAATCGAGGGGGGGAAACCTAAAAACATTCAGTACTTC
TRBD2 | TRBJ2-7 | 14 | TRBV7-8 | . | CASSLQAGAGEQYF | TGTGCCAGCAGCTTGCAAGCGGGAGCAGGCGAGCAGTACTTC
. | TRBJ2-4 | 16 | TRBV14 | . | CASSRDQGQLTNIQYF | TGTGCCAGCAGCCGGGATCAAGGACAGCTAACAAACATTCAGTACTTC
TRBD1 | TRBJ2-1 | 14 | TRBV7-2 | . | CASSNRGAYNEQFF | TGTGCCAGCAGCAACAGGGGAGCCTACAATGAGCAGTTCTTC